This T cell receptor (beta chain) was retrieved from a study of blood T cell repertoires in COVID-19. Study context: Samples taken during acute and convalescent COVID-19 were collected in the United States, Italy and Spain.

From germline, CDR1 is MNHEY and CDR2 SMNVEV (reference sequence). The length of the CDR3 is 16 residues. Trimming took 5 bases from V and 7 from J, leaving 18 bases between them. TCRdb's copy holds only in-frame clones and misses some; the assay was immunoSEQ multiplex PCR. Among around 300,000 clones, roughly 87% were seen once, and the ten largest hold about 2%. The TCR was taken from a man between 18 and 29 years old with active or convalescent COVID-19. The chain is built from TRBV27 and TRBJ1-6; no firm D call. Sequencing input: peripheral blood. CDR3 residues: CASSPRGRDLNSPLHF. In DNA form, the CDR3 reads TGTGCCAGCAGTCCTCGCGGGAGGGATTTGAATTCACCCCTCCACTTT.